This entry is about one T cell receptor (beta chain). This clone was seen more than once but under ten times. Its antigen target is currently unknown. No per-base quality is available; no much larger clone lies one base away. The source of the sample is a study of control samples from healthy donors and cancer patients (dated by TCRdb to 2018 to 2021). Libraries were constructed by the immunoSEQ multiplex PCR assay. TCRdb stores this immuneACCESS table with in-frame sequences only. Part of the clones is absent; in the studies checked, under half of the shortfall reflects unresolved V genes, and no reason is known for the rest. This sample comprises 40,000 to 60,000 clones, 80% to 90% of them detected only once. The ten largest make up roughly 2.8% of the sample. The sequenced sample was PBMCs. The receptor comes from a woman aged 45-59 years with lung cancer.

This receptor carries the CDR3 CASSPDGSSYEQYF. The nucleotide sequence is TGTGCCAGCAGCCCGGATGGGAGCTCCTACGAGCAGTACTTC. The chain joins TRBV5-4 to TRBJ2-7, with TRBD2 as a weak D call on 5 bases. In the germline V gene (reference sequence), CDR1 corresponds to SGHNT and CDR2 to YYREEE. The CDR3, from cysteine to phenylalanine, totals 14 residues. CDR3 DNA is the only sequence kept; it has 42 bases, read in frame from the first base. At the junction V is shortened by 4 bases and J by 0 bases, with 11 bases in between. The full variable domain, with segments outside the CDR3 supplied by the reference TRBV5-4 and TRBJ2-7 proteins, appears as ETGVTQSPTHLIKTRGQQVTLRCSSQSGHNTVSWYQQALGQGPQFIFQYYREEENGRGNFPPRFSGLQFPNYSSELNVNALELDDSALYLCASSPDGSSYEQYFGPGTRLTVT.